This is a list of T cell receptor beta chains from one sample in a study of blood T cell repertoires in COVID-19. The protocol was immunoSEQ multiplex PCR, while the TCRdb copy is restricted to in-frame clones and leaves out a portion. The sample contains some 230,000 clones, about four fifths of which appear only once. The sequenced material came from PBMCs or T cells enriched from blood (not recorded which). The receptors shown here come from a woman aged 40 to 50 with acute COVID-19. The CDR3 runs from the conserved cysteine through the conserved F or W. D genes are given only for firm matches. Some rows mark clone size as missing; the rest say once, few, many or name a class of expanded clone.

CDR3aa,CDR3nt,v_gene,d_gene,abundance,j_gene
CASSLAGTGPEAFF,TGTGCCAGCAGCTTGGCTGGGACAGGGCCCGAAGCTTTCTTT,TRBV5-8,TRBD1,NA,TRBJ1-1
CATSDPGQGADTQYF,TGTGCCACCAGTGATCCGGGACAGGGAGCAGATACGCAGTATTTT,TRBV24-1,TRBD1,NA,TRBJ2-3
CASRKQGSTDTQYF,TGTGCCAGCAGGAAACAGGGAAGCACAGATACGCAGTATTTT,TRBV28,NA,NA,TRBJ2-3
CSASVNEQFF,TGCAGTGCCTCCGTTAATGAGCAGTTCTTC,TRBV20-1,NA,NA,TRBJ2-1
CASSPGSSRGNTEAFF,TGTGCCAGCAGCCCCGGATCTTCCCGAGGGAACACTGAAGCTTTCTTT,TRBV5-4,NA,once,TRBJ1-1
CASRTGGEANYGYTF,TGCGCCAGCCGGACAGGGGGGGAAGCTAACTATGGCTACACCTTC,TRBV5-1,TRBD1,once,TRBJ1-2
CASSSGPLEEQYF,TGTGCCAGCAGTTCGGGTCCATTGGAGGAGCAGTACTTC,TRBV7-9,NA,NA,TRBJ2-7
CASSHRLNFYGYTF,TGTGCCAGCAGCCACAGGCTAAACTTCTATGGCTACACCTTC,TRBV27,NA,NA,TRBJ1-2
CASSRTERSDTQYF,TGCGCCAGCAGCAGGACAGAAAGGTCAGATACGCAGTATTTT,TRBV5-1,NA,once,TRBJ2-3
CASRDREGHQPQHF,TGTGCCAGCAGGGACAGGGAGGGCCATCAGCCCCAGCATTTT,TRBV2,TRBD1,NA,TRBJ1-5
CASSLVYSQETQYF,TGTGCCAGCAGCTTAGTTTACAGCCAAGAGACCCAGTACTTC,TRBV7-9,NA,NA,TRBJ2-5
CASSASGAYEQYF,TGTGCCAGCTCAGCTTCAGGGGCCTACGAGCAGTACTTC,TRBV18,NA,NA,TRBJ2-7
CASSLEPGGGYTF,TGCGCCAGCAGCTTGGAACCAGGTGGTGGCTACACCTTC,TRBV5-1,NA,few,TRBJ1-2
CASSFPYPDTQYF,TGTGCCAGCAGTTTTCCCTATCCAGATACGCAGTATTTT,TRBV28,NA,NA,TRBJ2-3
CASSPIFSGRGLYF,TGTGCCAGCAGCCCCATTTTTAGCGGGAGAGGTTTGTACTTC,TRBV7-7,TRBD2,NA,TRBJ2-7
CAWSGTGFSSAFF,TGTGCCTGGAGCGGAACCGGGTTCTCATCGGCTTTCTTT,TRBV30,NA,NA,TRBJ1-1
CASSLGTSGIGEQFF,TGTGCCAGCTCACTGGGGACTAGCGGGATTGGTGAGCAGTTCTTC,TRBV18,TRBD2,NA,TRBJ2-1
CASSSELGYYNEQFF,TGCGCCAGCAGCAGTGAACTAGGCTATTACAATGAGCAGTTCTTC,TRBV5-1,NA,NA,TRBJ2-1
CATKDRLPSNSPLHF,TGTGCCACCAAAGATCGACTCCCTTCTAATTCACCCCTCCACTTT,TRBV15,NA,NA,TRBJ1-6
CASSLGGSSYNEQFF,TGCGCCAGCAGCTTAGGCGGGAGCTCCTACAATGAGCAGTTCTTC,TRBV5-1,TRBD2,once,TRBJ2-1
CASSPGSPYNYGYTF,TGTGCCAGCAGCCCGGGTTCGCCCTATAACTATGGCTACACCTTC,TRBV5-6,NA,NA,TRBJ1-2
CASSLATGIGTEAFF,TGTGCCAGTAGCTTAGCCACAGGGATTGGAACTGAAGCTTTCTTT,TRBV19,NA,NA,TRBJ1-1
CASSQGASGGAGELFF,TGTGCCAGCAGCCAAGGAGCTAGCGGGGGCGCCGGGGAGCTGTTTTTT,TRBV4-2,TRBD2,NA,TRBJ2-2
CASSLLQGNTEAFF,TGTGCCAGCAGCTTATTGCAGGGGAACACTGAAGCTTTCTTT,TRBV7-9,NA,NA,TRBJ1-1
CAWSEGRGQNTEAFF,TGTGCCTGGAGTGAAGGTAGGGGGCAGAACACTGAAGCTTTCTTT,TRBV30,TRBD1,NA,TRBJ1-1
CASSLASWQGVYGYTF,TGTGCCAGCAGCTTAGCCTCCTGGCAGGGGGTCTATGGCTACACCTTC,TRBV11-2,TRBD1,once,TRBJ1-2
CASSVVGGGSYNEQFF,TGTGCCAGCAGCGTAGTGGGCGGGGGTTCCTACAATGAGCAGTTCTTC,TRBV9,TRBD2,NA,TRBJ2-1
CASREQGGHSYEQYF,TGTGCCAGTAGAGAACAGGGAGGGCACTCCTACGAGCAGTACTTC,TRBV19,NA,NA,TRBJ2-7
CASSLGRTQYF,TGTGCCAGCAGTTTAGGGCGGACGCAGTATTTT,TRBV12-3/TRBV12-4,NA,NA,TRBJ2-3
CASSSSRGEQFF,TGTGCCAGCAGCTCTAGCCGCGGCGAGCAGTTCTTC,TRBV7-2,NA,NA,TRBJ2-1
CAWRTWGGTENVYEQYF,TGTGCCTGGAGGACCTGGGGTGGGACAGAGAATGTCTACGAGCAGTACTTC,TRBV30,TRBD1,once,TRBJ2-7
CASSQGPSGYNEQFF,TGCGCCAGCAGCCAAGGGCCTAGCGGGTACAATGAGCAGTTCTTC,TRBV4-1,TRBD2,once,TRBJ2-1
CASSIQGSAGYTF,TGTGCCAGCAGCATACAGGGGTCGGCTGGCTACACCTTC,TRBV5-6,TRBD1,NA,TRBJ1-2
CASTTGDFYNSPLHF,TGTGCCAGCACGACAGGGGATTTCTATAATTCACCCCTCCACTTT,TRBV9,TRBD1,NA,TRBJ1-6
CASSSPGSEQYF,TGTGCCAGCAGTTCCCCCGGTTCCGAGCAGTACTTC,TRBV6-2/TRBV6-3,NA,NA,TRBJ2-7
CASSLQGVRTNEKLFF,TGTGCCAGCAGTCTACAGGGAGTACGGACTAATGAAAAACTGTTTTTT,TRBV2,NA,NA,TRBJ1-4
CASSPPSSGRYEQYF,TGTGCCAGCAGCCCCCCTTCTAGCGGAAGATACGAGCAGTACTTC,TRBV11-2,TRBD2,NA,TRBJ2-7
CASSTQFTSYEQFF,TGTGCCAGCAGCACTCAATTTACGTCGTATGAGCAGTTCTTC,TRBV9,NA,NA,TRBJ2-1
CASSLPGQEKLFF,TGTGCCAGCAGCTTACCTGGACAGGAAAAACTGTTTTTT,TRBV7-2,NA,NA,TRBJ1-4
CASSLARQGFGNTIYF,TGTGCCAGCAGCTTAGCCAGACAGGGATTTGGAAACACCATATATTTT,TRBV7-9,TRBD1,few,TRBJ1-3
CASSPGGHSNQPQHF,TGTGCCAGCTCCCCAGGGGGCCATAGCAATCAGCCCCAGCATTTT,TRBV6-5,TRBD1,NA,TRBJ1-5
CASSSGGGSQPQHF,TGTGCCAGCAGTTCGGGCGGAGGGAGTCAGCCCCAGCATTTT,TRBV6-5,NA,NA,TRBJ1-5
CASSPGTADTEAFF,TGTGCCAGCAGCCCAGGGACAGCGGACACTGAAGCTTTCTTT,TRBV5-4,TRBD1,few,TRBJ1-1
CASSHDGTGVIEQFF,TGTGCCAGCAGTCACGATGGGACAGGGGTTATTGAGCAGTTCTTC,TRBV6-5,TRBD1,NA,TRBJ2-1
CASSIVRTEAFF,TGTGCCAGCAGCATAGTACGGACTGAAGCTTTCTTT,TRBV7-9,NA,NA,TRBJ1-1
CASSKDLAGANTGELFF,TGCGCCAGCAGCAAGGACCTAGCGGGGGCGAACACCGGGGAGCTGTTTTTT,TRBV5-1,TRBD2,NA,TRBJ2-2
CASRLEGIGELFF,TGTGCCAGCAGGCTAGAGGGAATCGGGGAGCTGTTTTTT,TRBV2,NA,NA,TRBJ2-2
CASRGHMGWTEAFF,TGTGCCAGCAGGGGACACATGGGGTGGACTGAAGCTTTCTTT,TRBV27,NA,once,TRBJ1-1
CAISLAGETYEQYF,TGTGCCATCAGTTTAGCGGGAGAGACCTACGAGCAGTACTTC,TRBV10-3,TRBD2,NA,TRBJ2-7
CASNGQVRNQPQHF,TGTGCCAGCAATGGACAGGTACGCAATCAGCCCCAGCATTTT,TRBV2,TRBD1,once,TRBJ1-5
CASSFTGTNSGNTIYF,TGTGCCAGCAGCTTTACAGGGACAAACTCTGGAAACACCATATATTTT,TRBV7-2,NA,NA,TRBJ1-3